This paragraph reports one T cell receptor beta chain. There are many counts of this clonotype. The antigen this receptor binds is unknown. Nothing much larger sits one base from this clone, and base qualities are not available. Based on the germline V gene, the CDR1 and CDR2 sequences are MNHNS and SASEGT. Spanning cysteine to phenylalanine, the CDR3 consists of 17 amino acids. This entry keeps only the CDR3 DNA: 51 bases, framed from base 1. Germline trimming: 6 bases from V, 5 bases from J; junction bases outside gene matches: 16. This specimen comes from a study of regulatory T cells in long-lasting Graves disease listed by TCRdb under 2021. The study in broad terms: In the newly diagnosed Graves' disease group, patients had been taking antithyroid drugs for less than 3 months. This study used TCR sequencing and RNA sequencing of peripheral blood to compare persistent Graves' disease patients against newly diagnosed Graves' disease patients. The study was conducted in China and was registered as a clinical trial. A total of around 35 samples underwent TCR sequencing: about 13 from persistent and about 20 from newly diagnosed Graves' disease patients. Broad study findings and their caveats: Only peripheral blood was studied, because thyroid tissue, the primary lesion, was inaccessible. Persistent patients shared more public clonotypes among themselves (around 2,500) than newly diagnosed patients did (about 970). Compared with newly diagnosed patients, patients with persistent Graves' disease had lower TCR Shannon entropy and fewer highly expanded clones, which suggests clonal expansion. Preferential use of TRBV28, TRBJ1-2 and TRBJ2-5 was observed in persistent disease, whereas TRBV20-1 and TRBJ2-1 were favored in newly diagnosed disease. The small sample size was acknowledged by the authors as a limitation that may reduce accuracy. Sequencing and analysis were limited to the TCR beta chain.

Library preparation was by multiplex PCR. The sequencer was an Illumina HiSeq 4000. To build TCR beta libraries, CDR3 regions were amplified by Arm-PCR using iRepertoire HTBI primers. Before sequencing, the PCR products underwent gel purification. The authors' analysis ran thus. Gene usage analysis of CDR3 amino acid clonotypes relied on the approximately 68 TRBV and fewer than 15 TRBJ segments identified across samples. COPE and FqMerger were used to merge the filtered high-quality paired reads into contigs. BLAST was used to align contigs to IMGT TRBV, TRBD and TRBJ reference genes, and CDR3 was defined according to IMGT. Clonotypes above 0.1% frequency were classified as highly expanded clones. Shannon entropy was used to measure repertoire diversity, and the Gini coefficient was used to measure V-J evenness. Public clonotypes were defined as clonotypes shared by more than one individual. The public reads were reprocessed in TCRdb via fastp at Q25 and MiXCR, keeping in-frame beta chains. Records with the same CDR3 protein are collapsed into one entry carrying the most frequent genes and DNA. These V and J calls originate from TCRdb's pipeline instead of the authors' own analysis. The sample has hundreds of thousands of distinct CDR3 sequences on record, 18% of them singletons. Around 37% of the sample goes to the ten largest clones.

What this sample's time point label stands for: newly diagnosed GD, antithyroid drugs for less than 3 months. For both TCR sequencing and RNA sequencing, RNA was extracted from PBMCs using TRIzol. Graves' disease was diagnosed according to American Thyroid Association guidelines. Recruitment of patients was carried out at an endocrinology department in Xi'an, China. Each patient gave 8.5 to 9.5 milliliters of peripheral blood, collected in an EDTA anticoagulant tube. Ficoll Paque Plus density gradient separation was used to isolate PBMCs, and no additional T cell sorting was done. An Agilent 2100 Bioanalyzer and agarose gel were used to check RNA quality, and a NanoDrop 2000 was used to measure RNA concentration.

This material consisted of peripheral blood mononuclear cells (PBMCs), taken at new diagnosis, from a patient treated with antithyroid drugs. The chain uses TRBV6-1 and TRBJ2-5; the central 9 bases match TRBD2. The sequence derives from a female donor with Graves disease. The DNA sequence is given as TGTGCCAGCAGCTCGACTAGCGGCCTTATCCGGGGGGAGACCCAGTACTTC. Translated, this gives CASSSTSGLIRGETQYF.